These T cell receptor beta chains were read from a single sample in a study of cytomegalovirus exposure and HLA in healthy donors. This table comes from immunoSEQ multiplex PCR, and its TCRdb copy is limited to in-frame clones, with some not included. The table includes around 160,000 clones, 85% detected once. The sequenced sample consisted of PBMCs. The receptor source for this set is a man aged 25-45 years in good health and CMV-seropositive. Each CDR3 is given with its conserved first and last residue. The size field is filled for only some rows; it gives once, few, many or a size class.

J gene: TRBJ2-5; V gene: TRBV6-5; clone size: .; CDR3 protein: CASASGKETQYF
J gene: TRBJ2-7; V gene: TRBV7-2; clone size: .; CDR3 protein: CASSLNGGQGSYEQYF
J gene: TRBJ2-1; V gene: TRBV10-3; clone size: .; CDR3 protein: CATRGSYNEQFF
J gene: TRBJ1-1; V gene: TRBV7-9; clone size: .; CDR3 protein: CASSPQQVAFF
J gene: TRBJ2-5; V gene: TRBV6-5; clone size: .; CDR3 protein: CASSYSPGSETQYF
J gene: TRBJ2-1; V gene: TRBV6-5; clone size: .; CDR3 protein: CASSYSTGALGNEQFF
J gene: TRBJ1-5; V gene: TRBV5-7; clone size: .; CDR3 protein: CASSFTTGCNQPQHF
J gene: TRBJ2-1; V gene: TRBV2; clone size: .; CDR3 protein: CASSLLAGGTNEQFF
J gene: TRBJ1-2; V gene: TRBV6-1; clone size: .; CDR3 protein: CASSQTTGGDYGYTF
J gene: TRBJ2-3; V gene: TRBV30; clone size: .; CDR3 protein: CAWSQGQGLKSTDTQYF
J gene: TRBJ2-1; V gene: TRBV7-9; clone size: .; CDR3 protein: CASSFYNTGHEQFF
J gene: TRBJ1-6; V gene: TRBV5-6; clone size: .; CDR3 protein: CASNLQGEVSPLHF
J gene: TRBJ2-2; V gene: TRBV4-3; clone size: .; CDR3 protein: CASSPGQSVGELFF
J gene: TRBJ2-7; V gene: TRBV4-1; clone size: .; CDR3 protein: CASSQGTGSIYEQYF
J gene: TRBJ2-5; V gene: TRBV4-3; clone size: .; CDR3 protein: CASSQGGPRQETQYF
J gene: TRBJ1-5; V gene: TRBV5-1; clone size: .; CDR3 protein: CASSPPGRTDQPQHF
J gene: TRBJ1-6; V gene: TRBV18; clone size: once; CDR3 protein: CASSPQARGDSPLHF
J gene: TRBJ2-1; V gene: TRBV6-4; clone size: .; CDR3 protein: CASSEEQAGGYDNEQFF
J gene: TRBJ2-5; V gene: TRBV7-9; clone size: .; CDR3 protein: CASSLYVTGLETQYF
J gene: TRBJ2-7; V gene: TRBV6-6; clone size: .; CDR3 protein: CASSYSAGASYEQYF
J gene: TRBJ2-1; V gene: TRBV7-9; clone size: .; CDR3 protein: CASSLGGEGLSYNEQFF
J gene: TRBJ2-3; V gene: TRBV5-6; clone size: once; CDR3 protein: CASSPGIRGGIDTQYF
J gene: TRBJ2-1; V gene: TRBV11-2; clone size: .; CDR3 protein: CASRELAGGRFEQFF
J gene: TRBJ2-5; V gene: TRBV25-1; clone size: .; CDR3 protein: CATLGLAGPETQYF
J gene: TRBJ1-6; V gene: TRBV11-2; clone size: .; CDR3 protein: CASSHGRDRNSPLHF
J gene: TRBJ2-7; V gene: TRBV7-2; clone size: .; CDR3 protein: CASSLGLAGGTYEQYF
J gene: TRBJ2-7; V gene: TRBV6-5; clone size: .; CDR3 protein: CASTDRQESNYEQYF